These 6 T cell receptor beta chains came from one sample sequenced in a study of blood T cell repertoires in COVID-19. Sequenced by immunoSEQ multiplex PCR; TCRdb stores in-frame clones only, minus some. The sample lists around 150,000 clones, around four fifths seen once, with less than 2.5% in the top ten. Input material: peripheral blood. The receptors stem from a man in his 70s with acute or convalescent COVID-19.

This clone was counted once. The chain is built from TRBV6-5 and TRBJ1-5, with 7 bases identical to TRBD1. The CDR3 is made up of 13 amino acids. CDR1 and CDR2 (germline): MNHEY, SVGAGI. Losses at the gene ends were 5 bases for V and 4 bases for J; bases not matched to a gene: 2. The DNA for the CDR3 is TGTGCCAGCAGTCAACAGGGGAATCAGCCCCAGCATTTT. As protein: CASSQQGNQPQHF.

The chain recombines TRBV3-1 (or the pseudogene TRBV3-2) with TRBJ1-3, with TRBD1 identical over 8 bases. The germline V gene encodes CDR1 LGHDT and CDR2 YNNKEL (reference sequence). V lost 1 base to trimming and J lost 4 bases; unmatched junction nucleotides: 6. The CDR3 runs to 16 residues. The CDR3, as DNA: TGTGCCAGCAGCCAAGCACAGGGGGTTCTCGGAAACACCATATATTTT. Its protein is CASSQAQGVLGNTIYF.

Comment on this clone: A read error may produce the germline difference seen at one junction end. The chain combines TRBV5-1 with TRBJ2-2, with D maybe TRBD2 (6 bases). Germline CDR1 SGHRS, CDR2 YFSETQ. The CDR3 spans 14 residues. Here the CDR3 DNA reads TGCGCCAGCCGCTTCGGCAGGGAGGTCCGGGAGCTGTTTTTT. As protein: CASRFGREVRELFF.

J is TRBJ1-1 and V is TRBV19; 9 bases map to TRBD1. This CDR3 is built from 15 residues. J gave up 6 bases and V 5 bases, and 10 bases lay outside the gene matches. In germline, CDR1 is LNHDA, CDR2 SQIVND (reference sequence). As DNA, the CDR3 is TGTGCCAGTAGTTCACCGGGACAGGGTAGCGCTGAAGCTTTCTTT. It translates to CASSSPGQGSAEAFF.

The chain links TRBV27 to TRBJ1-6, with 7 bases that match TRBD1. J lost 10 bases, V lost 6 bases, and 3 bases had no gene match. The germline V gene encodes CDR1 MNHEY and CDR2 SMNVEV (reference sequence). The CDR3 is 12 residues long. The CDR3 bases are TGTGCCAGCAGCAACAGGGGATCACCCCTCCACTTT. Its translation is CASSNRGSPLHF.

The genes are TRBV14 and TRBJ1-1; 11 nucleotides align to TRBD1. CDR3 length equals 14 residues. Germline loops: CDR1 SGHDN, CDR2 FVKESK. The ends lost 1 base at V and 11 bases at J; junction bases unmatched: 6. The DNA for the CDR3 is TGTGCCAGCAGCCAAGGGACAGGGGGCGTAAGGGCTTTCTTT. As protein: CASSQGTGGVRAFF.